The clone carrying this TCR beta chain was counted many times. This entry comes from a study of chronic HIV infection and antiretroviral therapy. TCRdb itself ran the 5' RACE reads through MiXCR, one entry per CDR3 protein. The table shows 30,000 or so distinct CDR3 sequences, with 8% to 10% occurring only once. This TCR was sampled from an adult who had HIV and had not received antiretroviral therapy, or was an uninfected healthy control (not recorded which). Sample: peripheral blood.

Here the CDR3 DNA reads TGTGCCAGCAGCGGAGGGCACCCGGGGACTGAAGCTTTCTTT. This translates into CASSGGHPGTEAFF. J is TRBJ1-1 and V is TRBV9; D remains unclear. The CDR3 is 14 amino acids. From germline, CDR1 is SGDLS and CDR2 YYNGEE. Trimming cost V 3 bases and J 5 bases, with 14 bases left between them.